This TCR beta chain was observed in a study of blood T cells in healthy people across ages. General study points: Age advanced and TCR beta diversity per million T cells fell, roughly linearly.

Germline lookup yields CDR1 MNHNY and CDR2 SVGAGI (reference sequence). The CDR3 runs 15 residues. V lost 0 bases to trimming and J lost 5 bases; unmatched junction nucleotides: 3. It was with a sample-barcoded 5' primer and a J-beta primer mix that a second PCR of roughly 7 to 12 cycles was run. Template switching added a 12-random-nucleotide identifier to every cDNA molecule. Each CDR3 protein gets one entry after TCRdb re-called the 5' RACE reads with MiXCR. The sample has around 600,000 distinct CDR3 sequences, 40% to 55% seen once. Sample donors were healthy Caucasian individuals that came from Russia, aged roughly 6 to 100. Concerning this clonotype: Its antigen is not known.

The source of this sequence is a man older than 75 in good health. The sequenced material came from blood. The V gene is TRBV6-6, the J gene TRBJ1-1; 10 nucleotides match TRBD1. The CDR3 sequence is CASSYSTGGVTEAFF. CDR3 in DNA: TGTGCCAGCAGTTACTCGACAGGGGGCGTGACTGAAGCTTTCTTT.